Here is one TCR beta chain with its context. Its target is unknown. One junction end disagrees with the germline gene, perhaps due to a read error. This record belongs to a study of T-cell memory formation after mild COVID-19. Study-wide background: Largely donor-specific TCR clusters were found.

Germline assignment: CDR1 SGHRS and CDR2 YFSETQ. CDR3 length equals 12 residues. Study observations and caveats: CD4+ clones that contracted lay mainly in CM and EM; CD8+ ones lay in EMRA. Clones shrinking from day 15 to 85 showed even CD4/CD8 mixes; later expanders tilted CD4+. Second-wave clones reaching peak frequency on day 37 lacked confirmed SARS-CoV-2 specificity.

TCRdb analysed the 5' RACE reads with MiXCR anew, one entry per CDR3 protein. The table records just under 150,000 distinct CDR3 sequences, approximately 5.7% of them present only once. The genes are TRBV5-1 and TRBJ2-7, with unresolved D. Sequenced material: PBMCs or a T cell subset sorted from them (not recorded which). This receptor was taken from an adult woman who had mild COVID-19 (a few samples of this study predate the infection). Cell type and time point are not known. The CDR3 DNA reads TGCGCCAGCAGCTTGGGCTCCTCCGAGCAGTACTTC. Translated, it gives CASSLGSSEQYF.